A single sample gave rise to the 27 T cell receptor beta chains below, sequenced in a study of shared clonotypes between healthy human individuals. The method was immunoSEQ multiplex PCR; TCRdb's version includes in-frame clones alone and lacks a portion of them. The sample shows around 2,000,000 clones, about 95% of them seen only once. Naive CD8 isolation took CD45RO-negative cells positively selected for CCR7 and excluded terminally differentiated effector memory CD45RA+ cells. Sequencing was done on a sample of naive CD8+ T cells sorted from blood. These receptors were collected from a man between 18 and 35 years old in good health.

About this clone itself: The same CDR3 also results from other DNA sequences found in this sample. In DNA, the CDR3 is TGTGCCAGCGCCGAGGGGGGCACTGAAGCTTTCTTT. Residues: CASAEGGTEAFF. This chain uses TRBV27 with TRBJ1-1; D might be TRBD1 (6 bases). Germline values: CDR1 MNHEY, CDR2 SMNVEV (reference sequence). Trimming cost V 8 bases and J 4 bases, with 11 bases left between them. CDR3 length: 12 residues.

Here the CDR3 DNA reads TGTGCTAGTGGTTTGGATACAGAGTTGCCCCACGAGCAGTACTTC. Its translation is CASGLDTELPHEQYF. The rearrangement joins TRBV12-5 to TRBJ2-7; the D is unclear. There are 15 residues in the CDR3. V dropped 1 base and J dropped 5 bases, with 15 bases sitting between them. Germline CDR1 and CDR2: LGHNT and FRNRAP.

The chain couples TRBV7-6 to TRBJ1-5; D is unclear. From germline, CDR1 is SGHVS and CDR2 FNYEAQ. V lost 2 bases and J 6 bases, leaving 11 bases between the germline ends. The CDR3 totals 14 residues. CDR3: CASSLSRGAQPQHF. CDR3 sequence (DNA): TGTGCCAGCAGCTTATCGCGGGGTGCTCAGCCCCAGCATTTT.

The chain joins TRBV4-1 to TRBJ2-7; unclear D gene. The V end lost 1 base, the J end lost 3 bases, and 10 bases lay between the germline ends. The germline gives CDR1 MGHRA, CDR2 YSYEKL. This CDR3 has 14 residues. In nucleotides, the CDR3 is TGCGCCAGCAGCCAAGTCTTCGCTGACTACGAGCAGTACTTC. This codes for CASSQVFADYEQYF.

V is TRBV27 and J is TRBJ1-1, with unresolved D. Trimming cost V 5 bases and J 1 base, with 11 bases left between them. There are 14 residues in the CDR3. Germline lookup yields CDR1 MNHEY and CDR2 SMNVEV (reference sequence). The CDR3 reads CASSPRAGNTEAFF. CDR3 in DNA: TGTGCCAGCAGTCCCCGGGCGGGGAACACTGAAGCTTTCTTT.

The chain joins TRBV9 to TRBJ2-1; 10 bases are a match to TRBD1. The length of the CDR3 is 15 residues. From germline, CDR1 is SGDLS and CDR2 YYNGEE. V dropped 4 bases and J dropped 6; count of bases not matched to a gene: 7. As DNA, the CDR3 is TGTGCCAGCAGCCGCGGGGGACAGGGGAGCAATGAGCAGTTCTTC. It specifies CASSRGGQGSNEQFF.

CDR3 in amino acids: CASSLVGTGGKETQYF. In DNA, the CDR3 is TGTGCCAGCAGCTTAGTCGGGACAGGGGGGAAAGAGACCCAGTACTTC. The chain couples TRBV7-9 to TRBJ2-5, with 11 bases fitting TRBD1. The CDR3 consists of 16 residues. V shed 1 base, J shed 3 bases, and the junction held 4 bases outside the gene matches. Germline CDR1 SEHNR, CDR2 FQNEAQ (reference sequence).

The chain carries TRBV27 and TRBJ2-1, with a tentative D call TRBD2 (7 bases). Germline V gene sequence: CDR1 MNHEY, CDR2 SMNVEV (reference sequence). The ends were cut back, 3 bases at V and 4 bases at J, with 16 bases in the middle. CDR3 length: 16 residues. CDR3 region: CASSLGGGGNYNEQFF. The DNA of the CDR3 is TGTGCCAGCAGTTTGGGGGGCGGGGGAAATTACAATGAGCAGTTCTTC.

This chain links TRBV19 with TRBJ1-5; 11 bases map to TRBD1. V trimming: 3 bases; J trimming: 11 bases; junction bases outside the gene matches: 9. CDR3 length equals 15 residues. Germline V gene sequence: CDR1 LNHDA, CDR2 SQIVND (reference sequence). This CDR3 reads CASSMWTGGRDAQHF. CDR3 nucleotides: TGTGCCAGTAGTATGTGGACAGGGGGCCGAGACGCCCAGCATTTT.

V gene TRBV27 combines with J gene TRBJ2-7, with D maybe TRBD1 (6 bases). CDR1 MNHEY and CDR2 SMNVEV come from the germline V gene (reference sequence). The CDR3 totals 13 residues. The V gene lost 0 bases and the J gene lost 5 bases, with 8 bases spanning the gap. CDR3 DNA: TGTGCCAGCAGTTTATCGGGGGCCAACGAGCAGTACTTC. Translating it yields CASSLSGANEQYF.

This clone was recorded a few times. V usage is TRBV5-6 and J usage is TRBJ1-2; no clear D. CDR1 and CDR2 (germline): SGHDT, YYEEEE. Trimming stripped 4 bases from V and 6 bases from J, with 13 bases between. The CDR3 length is 13 residues. The CDR3 sequence: CASSAGGLHGYTF. CDR3 sequence (DNA): TGTGCCAGCAGCGCTGGAGGCCTTCATGGCTACACCTTC.

This clone was seen only once. The CDR3 bases are TGTGCCAGCAGCGTGAGGGACAGGGGCAATGAGCAGTTCTTC. The encoded protein is CASSVRDRGNEQFF. This chain uses TRBV9 with TRBJ2-1, with 10 bases that match TRBD1. Unmatched junction bases numbered 2, after V lost 2 bases and J lost 6 bases. This CDR3 has 14 residues. Germline assignment: CDR1 SGDLS and CDR2 YYNGEE.

The V gene is TRBV6-6, the J gene TRBJ2-1; D is ambiguous. CDR3 length equals 14 residues. The V and J ends lost 0 bases and 5 bases respectively, with 8 bases between them. Looked up from germline, CDR1 is MNHNY and CDR2 is SVGAGI (reference sequence). Here the CDR3 reads CASSYSRGHNEQFF. In DNA form, the CDR3 reads TGTGCCAGCAGTTACTCGAGAGGACACAATGAGCAGTTCTTC.

V and J are TRBV21-1 and TRBJ1-6. TRBV21-1 is shown as a pseudogene. The CDR3 covers 15 residues. The CDR3 region has the DNA TGTGCCAGCAGCTCCGGCGGGGGTCGGAATTCACCCCTCCACTTT. Its translation is CASSSGGGRNSPLHF.

This clone was recorded only once. The V gene is TRBV9, the J gene TRBJ2-7; unclear D gene. The CDR3 totals 13 residues. With 2 bases removed from V and 4 bases from J, the gap between germline ends came to 10 bases. Germline loops: CDR1 SGDLS, CDR2 YYNGEE. The CDR3 DNA follows: TGTGCCAGCAGCGTCCATGAGGCTTACGAGCAGTACTTC. It is translated as CASSVHEAYEQYF. The full variable domain, in which reference TRBV9 and TRBJ2-7 provide the parts outside the CDR3, is DSGVTQTPKHLITATGQRVTLRCSPRSGDLSVYWYQQSLDQGLQFLIQYYNGEERAKGNILERFSAQQFPDLHSELNLSSLELGDSALYFCASSVHEAYEQYFGPGTRLTVT.

The rearrangement links TRBV10-3 to TRBJ2-1; 13 bases map to TRBD2. The CDR3 runs 19 residues. Unmatched junction bases numbered 13, after V lost 4 bases and J lost 4 bases. CDR1 and CDR2 (germline): ENHRY, SYGVKD. The CDR3, as DNA: TGTGCCATCAGTGCCCCCGGGACTAGCGGGGTCCCCGTATACAATGAGCAGTTCTTC. Its protein product is CAISAPGTSGVPVYNEQFF.

This clone showed up just once. The V and J genes are TRBV7-9 and TRBJ2-5, with a tentative D call TRBD2 (5 bases). CDR3 length: 13 residues. Germline lookup yields CDR1 SEHNR and CDR2 FQNEAQ (reference sequence). V lost 6 bases to trimming and J lost 5 bases, with 13 bases between them. CDR3 DNA sequence: TGTGCCAGCAGGGTACTAGGAGATGAGACCCAGTACTTC. Protein sequence: CASRVLGDETQYF.

Concerning this clone: Different DNA sequences within this sample yield the same CDR3. The chain links TRBV28 to TRBJ2-3; D not resolved. Germline CDR1 and CDR2: MDHEN and SYDVKM. The V end lost 2 bases, the J end lost 1 base, and 10 bases lay between the germline ends. The CDR3 is 15 residues long. The DNA of the CDR3 is TGTGCCAGCAGTTTAACACTTCTGGGCACAGATACGCAGTATTTT. It codes for CASSLTLLGTDTQYF. Supplemented by reference TRBV28 and TRBJ2-3, the full variable domain reads DVKVTQSSRYLVKRTGEKVFLECVQDMDHENMFWYRQDPGLGLRLIYFSYDVKMKEKGDIPEGYSVSREKKERFSLILESASTNQTSMYLCASSLTLLGTDTQYFGPGTRLTVL.

This clone was recorded only once. V usage is TRBV5-1 and J usage is TRBJ1-6; 11 bases line up with TRBD1. V gave up 5 bases and J gave up 8 bases; unmatched junction bases: 6. This CDR3 region has 15 residues. Germline CDR1 SGHRS, CDR2 YFSETQ. The CDR3 protein is CASRAGGQGDSPLHF. The CDR3 region has the DNA TGCGCCAGCAGAGCCGGGGGACAGGGGGATTCACCCCTCCACTTT.

This clone came up once. Other DNA sequences in this sample translate to the same CDR3. The chain carries TRBV27 and TRBJ1-4, with unresolved D. Germline V gene sequence: CDR1 MNHEY, CDR2 SMNVEV (reference sequence). The CDR3 contains 14 residues. V was cut by 4 bases and J by 3 bases, with 9 bases left in between. The CDR3 DNA follows: TGTGCCAGCAGTTCGACTGGATCTAATGAAAAACTGTTTTTT. Amino acid sequence: CASSSTGSNEKLFF.

The chain employs TRBV7-9 and TRBJ1-1; no definite D call. V was pared by 6 bases and J by 7 bases, with 12 bases between. The CDR3 is 12 residues long. Per germline, CDR1 SEHNR and CDR2 FQNEAQ (reference sequence). CDR3 loop: CASSPDWDEAFF. The CDR3, as DNA: TGTGCCAGCAGTCCAGACTGGGATGAAGCTTTCTTT.

The CDR3 DNA sequence: TGTGCCAGCAGCGACCCCGGGACAGCATATGGCTACACCTTC. This gives the protein CASSDPGTAYGYTF. The chain carries TRBV7-9 and TRBJ1-2, with 7 bases identical to TRBD1. From germline, CDR1 is SEHNR and CDR2 FQNEAQ (reference sequence). This CDR3 region has 14 residues. V lost 5 bases, J lost 5 bases, and 8 bases stayed unmatched.

The chain uses TRBV10-3 and TRBJ2-1, with 7 bases aligning to TRBD1. Trimming took 4 bases from V and 7 from J; bases not matched to a gene: 16. Looked up from germline, CDR1 is ENHRY and CDR2 is SYGVKD. The length of the CDR3 is 17 residues. CDR3 loop: CAISGVGTENRKNEQFF. The CDR3 DNA reads TGTGCCATCAGTGGAGTGGGGACAGAAAATCGAAAAAATGAGCAGTTCTTC.

In the case of this clone: Other DNA sequences of this sample code for an identical CDR3. The chain joins TRBV11-2 to TRBJ2-7; D is ambiguous. The CDR3 sequence is 14 residues long. Per germline, CDR1 SGHAT and CDR2 FQNNGV. V lost 1 base and J 1 base, leaving 8 bases between the germline ends. DNA of the CDR3: TGTGCCAGCAGCTTAGCGGGTGCGTCCTACGAGCAGTACTTC. Translated: CASSLAGASYEQYF.

Of note for this clone: Other DNA sequences in this specimen translate into the identical CDR3. The chain uses TRBV5-1 and TRBJ2-3; D ambiguous. Germline V gene lookup returns CDR1 SGHRS and CDR2 YFSETQ. This CDR3 is 12 amino acids long. Trimming left V 4 bases short and J 6 bases short, with 9 bases between. This chain's CDR3 is CASSLLPDTQYF. As DNA, the CDR3 is TGCGCCAGCAGCCTTTTACCCGATACGCAGTATTTT.

V gene TRBV19 combines with J gene TRBJ2-7, with TRBD2 matching 9 bases. Germline V gene sequence: CDR1 LNHDA, CDR2 SQIVND (reference sequence). V trimming: 5 bases; J trimming: 7 bases; junction bases outside the gene matches: 9. There are 14 residues in the CDR3. The CDR3 region is CASSPAGGPLEQYF. The CDR3 region has the DNA TGTGCCAGTAGTCCGGCGGGAGGGCCTCTGGAGCAGTACTTC.

J is TRBJ1-5 and V is TRBV4-3; no clear D. The ends were cut back, 0 bases at V and 4 bases at J, with 10 bases in the middle. CDR3 size: 15 residues. Germline CDR1 reads LGHNA; CDR2 reads YSLEER. The CDR3 DNA sequence: TGCGCCAGCAGCCAAGATGCCACAGCTAATCAGCCCCAGCATTTT. It specifies CASSQDATANQPQHF.